This T cell receptor (beta chain) emerged from a study of blood T cell repertoires in COVID-19. Study background: Acute and convalescent COVID-19 samples came from the United States, Italy and Spain. PBMCs, B-cell-depleted T cells, or T cells provided the cDNA or gDNA that made up the material.

CDR3 size: 15 residues. The ends lost 0 bases at V and 7 bases at J; junction bases unmatched: 8. In germline, CDR1 is SGHAT, CDR2 FQNNGV. This clone was counted only a few times. Original processing notes: Amplified reference gene primers provided the basis for estimating nucleated cell counts. Measured with immunoSEQ multiplex PCR; TCRdb has only the in-frame clones, and not every one. Clone size and V and J calls were adopted from that table, with D and trimming inferred from the DNA. The repertoire has 200,000 to 250,000 clones, around four fifths of them found once; the top ten carry roughly 21%.

The chain combines TRBV11-2 with TRBJ2-5; 7 bases are shared with TRBD2. The sample was peripheral blood. The TCR comes from a man under 40 with active or convalescent COVID-19. CDR3 residues: CASSLDRVGGRTQYF. In DNA, the CDR3 is TGTGCCAGCAGCTTAGATCGGGTGGGGGGGAGGACCCAGTACTTC.